The 24 T cell receptor beta chains below were found in one sample sequenced in a study of cytomegalovirus exposure and HLA in healthy donors. Primers included in the PCR were 60 Vbeta and 13 Jbeta primers. The protocol was immunoSEQ multiplex PCR, while the TCRdb copy is restricted to in-frame clones and leaves out a portion. The sample consists of fewer than 150,000 clones, 70% to 85% of them appearing once. Input material: PBMCs. These receptors originate from a woman aged 40 to 50 in good health and CMV-seropositive.

The CDR3 DNA is TGCGCCAGCAGCTTGACAACCGGGTCTGGGGCCAACGTCCTGACTTTC. Its protein is CASSLTTGSGANVLTF. The rearrangement links TRBV5-1 to TRBJ2-6; D unresolved. This CDR3 contains 16 residues. Trimming removed 1 base at V and 1 base at J, with 9 bases between. CDR1 is SGHRS, CDR2 YFSETQ, per germline.

This clone was seen a few times. The chain recombines TRBV30 with TRBJ1-2; 9 nucleotides align to TRBD1. The CDR3 is 11 residues long. CDR1 and CDR2 from the germline V gene are GTSNPN and SVGIG (reference sequence). This CDR3 reads CGGQGDGGYTF. CDR3 coding DNA: TGTGGGGGACAGGGAGATGGTGGCTACACCTTC.

This sequence joins TRBV6-5 and TRBJ2-2, with TRBD1 identical over 8 bases. Losses at the gene ends were 2 bases for V and 4 bases for J; bases not matched to a gene: 0. Germline V gene lookup returns CDR1 MNHEY and CDR2 SVGAGI. This CDR3 comprises 14 residues. DNA for the CDR3: TGTGCCAGCAGTTACACAGGGGGCACCGGGGAGCTGTTTTTT. It is translated as CASSYTGGTGELFF.

The V and J genes are TRBV19 and TRBJ1-2; TRBD1 matches 7 bases. This CDR3 is 13 amino acids long. Trimming at V came to 6 bases and at J to 8 bases, leaving 9 bases not matched to a gene. Germline V gene sequence: CDR1 LNHDA, CDR2 SQIVND (reference sequence). The chain's CDR3 is CASRSKGADGYTF. Written as DNA, the CDR3 is TGTGCCAGTAGGTCGAAGGGGGCGGACGGCTACACCTTC.

The V gene is TRBV15, the J gene TRBJ2-7, with a tentative D call TRBD1 (6 bases). Trimming shortened V by 5 bases and J by 7 bases, and 21 bases separated the two germline ends. This CDR3 region has 15 residues. The germline V gene has CDR1 LNHNV and CDR2 YYDKDF (reference sequence). Here the CDR3 DNA reads TGTGCCACCAGCTTCCGGGACAAGGATTGGGGTGAGCAGTACTTC. Its protein is CATSFRDKDWGEQYF.

This clone was picked up a small number of times. CDR3: CASSIEGAGGKEQFF. The CDR3 DNA reads TGTGCCAGTAGTATAGAGGGGGCAGGGGGCAAAGAGCAGTTCTTC. V and J are TRBV19 and TRBJ2-1, with TRBD1 matching over 8 bases. Germline CDR1 is LNHDA and CDR2 is SQIVND (reference sequence). The CDR3 runs 15 residues. The V segment lost 0 bases and the J segment 10 bases; nucleotides outside the gene matches: 8.

V gene TRBV4-1 combines with J gene TRBJ1-3, with a weak D call TRBD1 (5 bases). V was cut by 4 bases and J by 5 bases, with 12 bases left in between. The germline CDR1 and CDR2 sequences are MGHRA and YSYEKL. CDR3 size: 14 residues. CDR3 coding DNA: TGCGCCAGCAGCCCCCGACAGCTAAGAAACACCATATATTTT. It encodes CASSPRQLRNTIYF.

The V gene is TRBV11-2, the J gene TRBJ2-1; unclear D gene. CDR1 and CDR2 (germline): SGHAT, FQNNGV. Trimming pared 1 base from V and 4 bases from J, leaving 11 bases between. The CDR3 length is 15 residues. The CDR3 sequence: CASSLVLYYYNEQFF. The DNA of the CDR3 is TGTGCCAGCAGCTTAGTCCTTTACTATTACAATGAGCAGTTCTTC.

The CDR3 region is CASSEALTSGRSPLNEQFF. The CDR3 nucleotides are TGTGCCAGCAGTGAAGCGCTGACTAGCGGGAGGTCCCCCCTCAATGAGCAGTTCTTC. The chain is built from TRBV6-1 and TRBJ2-1, with 13 bases identical to TRBD2. The J segment lost 6 bases and the V segment lost 0 bases, leaving 11 bases of the junction unmatched. From germline, CDR1 is MNHNS and CDR2 SASEGT. The CDR3 contains 19 residues.

This clone has more than one count but fewer than ten. V and J are TRBV5-4 and TRBJ2-5, with D perhaps matching TRBD2 (6 bases). Germline CDR1 SGHNT, CDR2 YYREEE (reference sequence). V was cut by 6 bases and J by 1 base, with 16 bases left in between. The CDR3 is 15 residues long. In DNA, the CDR3 is TGTGCCAGCAAAGATCAGCGGGCCTCCCAAGAGACCCAGTACTTC. Translating it yields CASKDQRASQETQYF.

The CDR3 sequence is CASSPAQGDGANVLTF. DNA for the CDR3: TGTGCCAGCAGCCCCGCTCAGGGGGACGGGGCCAACGTCCTGACTTTC. J is TRBJ2-6 and V is TRBV4-2, with 7 bases matching TRBD1. The CDR3 covers 16 residues. V dropped 4 bases and J dropped 4; count of bases not matched to a gene: 7. Germline CDR1 LGHNA, CDR2 YNFKEQ.

The chain joins TRBV5-1 to TRBJ1-1; TRBD1 agrees at 9 bases. J lost 0 bases, V lost 0 bases, and 6 bases had no gene match. Germline V gene lookup returns CDR1 SGHRS and CDR2 YFSETQ. The CDR3 sequence is 17 residues long. CDR3 DNA: TGCGCCAGCAGCTTGGGCCTCGGGACAGGGTTGAACACTGAAGCTTTCTTT. Its protein product is CASSLGLGTGLNTEAFF.

The CDR3, as DNA: TGCGCCAGCAGCTTCGGGAGGGACGAGCAGTACTTC. As protein: CASSFGRDEQYF. The chain joins TRBV5-1 to TRBJ2-7, with TRBD2 matching 8 bases. There are 12 residues in the CDR3. V lost 2 bases to trimming and J lost 5 bases; unmatched junction nucleotides: 0. CDR1 is SGHRS, CDR2 YFSETQ, per germline.

DNA for the CDR3: TGTGCCAGCAAATTGGACAGGATGAGAGGAAACACCATATATTTT. This encodes CASKLDRMRGNTIYF. J is TRBJ1-3 and V is TRBV6-1, with 7 bases that match TRBD1. The CDR3 has 15 amino acids. Germline V gives CDR1 MNHNS, CDR2 SASEGT. V dropped 7 bases and J dropped 4; count of bases not matched to a gene: 10.

Concerning this clone: Other nucleotide sequences in the sample specify the same CDR3. The chain combines TRBV2 with TRBJ2-7; unclear D gene. The germline V gene encodes CDR1 SNHLY and CDR2 FYNNEI. The CDR3 sequence is 11 residues long. Between the trimmed V and J ends, which lost 5 bases and 3 bases, there was a span of 5 bases. The CDR3 here is CASSYSYEQYF. DNA of the CDR3: TGTGCCAGCAGTTACAGCTACGAGCAGTACTTC.

This clone showed up just a few times. The V and J genes are TRBV4-1 and TRBJ2-4; tentative D call: TRBD1 (5 bases). Trimming removed 4 bases from V and 5 bases from J, with 12 bases in between. Per germline, CDR1 MGHRA and CDR2 YSYEKL. The CDR3 consists of 14 residues. The CDR3 DNA is TGCGCCAGCAGCCCGAGCGCAGGGCAAAACATTCAGTACTTC. Residues: CASSPSAGQNIQYF.

The genes are TRBV13 and TRBJ2-7; the match to TRBD2 covers 13 bases. Germline assignment: CDR1 PRHDT and CDR2 FYEKMQ (reference sequence). The J segment lost 2 bases and the V segment lost 5 bases, leaving 12 bases of the junction unmatched. This CDR3 spans 18 amino acids. The CDR3 loop reads CASSHFGLAGVPPYEQYF. The CDR3 DNA follows: TGTGCCAGCAGCCATTTTGGACTAGCGGGAGTACCTCCCTACGAGCAGTACTTC.

V is TRBV6-6 and J is TRBJ1-1, with TRBD1 matching 7 bases. The CDR3 covers 10 residues. Germline assignment: CDR1 MNHNY and CDR2 SVGAGI (reference sequence). The ends lost 11 bases at V and 4 bases at J; junction bases unmatched: 1. CDR3 nucleotides: TGTGCCGCAGGGGGCACTGAAGCTTTCTTT. This codes for CAAGGTEAFF.

V gene TRBV13 combines with J gene TRBJ2-1; 10 positions agree with TRBD2. Germline lookup yields CDR1 PRHDT and CDR2 FYEKMQ (reference sequence). Germline trimming cut 5 bases from V and 10 bases from J; bases unmatched to any gene: 11. This CDR3 comprises 15 residues. DNA of the CDR3: TGTGCCAGCAGCCAATCGGGACTAGCGAGAAGAGAGCAGTTCTTC. Its protein is CASSQSGLARREQFF.

This chain joins TRBV27 and TRBJ1-1, with 8 bases aligning to TRBD1. The CDR3 loop spans 16 amino acids. V was clipped by 0 bases and J by 1 base; unmatched bases: 4. Germline values: CDR1 MNHEY, CDR2 SMNVEV (reference sequence). The DNA for the CDR3 is TGTGCCAGCAGTTTATCGCGGACAGGGAGGAACACTGAAGCTTTCTTT. It is translated as CASSLSRTGRNTEAFF.

The rearrangement joins TRBV27 to TRBJ2-7; 12 bases align to TRBD2. Gene TRBJ2-1 matches the end of the DNA better, so the J call may be wrong. This CDR3 is 18 amino acids long. CDR1 is MNHEY, CDR2 SMNVEV, per germline (reference sequence). The CDR3 DNA sequence: TGTGCCAGCAGTCCGCAAACCCTAGCGGGGGGGGGATACAATGAGCAGTTCTTC. Translating it yields CASSPQTLAGGGYNEQFF.

The gene calls are TRBV29-1 and TRBJ2-3, with a tentative D call TRBD1 (5 bases). The CDR3 runs to 13 residues. Germline values: CDR1 SQVTM, CDR2 ANQGSEA. The V and J ends lost 8 bases and 3 bases respectively, with 15 bases between them. The CDR3 DNA reads TGCAGCTCCACTGGGGCAGGTACAGATACGCAGTATTTT. This gives the protein CSSTGAGTDTQYF.

The chain is built from TRBV19 and TRBJ1-5; possible D gene TRBD1, 6 bases. This CDR3 contains 15 residues. Germline V gene data show CDR1 as LNHDA and CDR2 as SQIVND (reference sequence). V was clipped by 1 base and J by 6 bases, with 13 bases between them. CDR3 sequence reads: CASSIGDGRGQPQHF. The CDR3 DNA is TGTGCCAGTAGTATAGGAGATGGCAGGGGTCAGCCCCAGCATTTT.

This chain joins TRBV5-4 and TRBJ1-3; possibly TRBD1 for D (5 bases). The CDR3 spans 17 residues. V lost 0 bases and J lost 10, with 23 bases in between. Germline V gives CDR1 SGHNT, CDR2 YYREEE (reference sequence). The CDR3 region has the DNA TGTGCCAGCAGCTTGGGGGGTTCGGGCCCACAAGGGGATACCATATATTTT. Translation gives CASSLGGSGPQGDTIYF.